Detailed here is one T cell receptor beta chain. Trimming shortened V by 0 bases and J by 4 bases, and 15 bases separated the two germline ends. Germline V gene sequence: CDR1 LGHNA, CDR2 YSLEER. The CDR3 contains 16 residues. Only in-frame clones appear in the TCRdb table, and some are missing; sequencing was by immunoSEQ multiplex PCR. This sample has about 2 million clones; about 94% occur once, and the top ten carry 0.9% to 1.3%. The sample originates from a study of shared clonotypes between healthy human individuals. Positive CCR7 selection of CD45RO-negative cells yielded the naive CD8 cells, and terminally differentiated effector memory CD45RA+ cells were excluded.

The gene calls are TRBV4-3 and TRBJ1-2; D unresolved. The sequence derives from a young man in good health. The specimen was naive CD8+ T cells sorted from blood. CDR3 in DNA: TGCGCCAGCAGCCAAGACTTTGCAGTATCCTTCTATGGCTACACCTTC. Amino acid sequence: CASSQDFAVSFYGYTF.